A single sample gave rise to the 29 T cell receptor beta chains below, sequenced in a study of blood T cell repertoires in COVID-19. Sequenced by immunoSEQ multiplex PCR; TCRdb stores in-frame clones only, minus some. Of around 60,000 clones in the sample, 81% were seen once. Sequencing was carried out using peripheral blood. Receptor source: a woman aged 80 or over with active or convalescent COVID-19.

This CDR3 is CASSPTGYTF. For the CDR3, the DNA is TGTGCCAGCAGCCCGACAGGCTACACCTTC. The chain has TRBV14 and TRBJ1-2; no clear D. V was shortened by 4 bases and J by 8 bases, with 5 bases between the two germline ends. Germline values: CDR1 SGHDN, CDR2 FVKESK. The CDR3 is made up of 10 amino acids. The whole variable domain, filled in from reference TRBV14 and TRBJ1-2, reads EAGVTQFPSHSVIEKGQTVTLRCDPISGHDNLYWYRRVMGKEIKFLLHFVKESKQDESGMPNNRFLAERTGGTYSTLKVQPAELEDSGVYFCASSPTGYTFGSGTRLTVV.

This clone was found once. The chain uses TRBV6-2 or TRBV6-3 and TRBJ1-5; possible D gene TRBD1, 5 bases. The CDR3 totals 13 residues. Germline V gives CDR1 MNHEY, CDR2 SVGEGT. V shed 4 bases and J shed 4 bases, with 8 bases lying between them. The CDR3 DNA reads TGTGCCAGCAGTTCAGGGTCGAATCAGCCCCAGCATTTT. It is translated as CASSSGSNQPQHF.

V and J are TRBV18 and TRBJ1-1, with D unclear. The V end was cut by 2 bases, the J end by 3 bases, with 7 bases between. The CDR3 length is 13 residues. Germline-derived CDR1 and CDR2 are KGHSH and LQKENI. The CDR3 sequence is CASSPKRDTEAFF. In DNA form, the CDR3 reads TGTGCCAGCTCACCAAAACGGGACACTGAAGCTTTCTTT.

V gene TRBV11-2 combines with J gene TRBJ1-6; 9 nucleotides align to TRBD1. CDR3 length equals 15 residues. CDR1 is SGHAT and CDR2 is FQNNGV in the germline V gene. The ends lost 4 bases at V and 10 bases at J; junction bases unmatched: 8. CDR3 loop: CASSSDRGNTSPLHF. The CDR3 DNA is TGTGCCAGCAGCTCGGACAGGGGCAATACCTCACCCCTCCACTTT.

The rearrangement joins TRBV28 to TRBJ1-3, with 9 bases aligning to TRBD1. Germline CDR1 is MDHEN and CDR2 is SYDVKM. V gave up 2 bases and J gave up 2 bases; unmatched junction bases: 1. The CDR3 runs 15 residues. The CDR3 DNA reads TGTGCCAGCAGTTTAGGGACAGGGACTGGAAACACCATATATTTT. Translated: CASSLGTGTGNTIYF.

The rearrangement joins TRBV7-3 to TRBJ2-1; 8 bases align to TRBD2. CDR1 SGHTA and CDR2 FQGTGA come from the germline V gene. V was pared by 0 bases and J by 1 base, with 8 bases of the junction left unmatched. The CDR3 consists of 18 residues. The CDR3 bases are TGTGCCAGCAGCTTAACGGTTAGCGGGGCATCTTCCTACAATGAGCAGTTCTTC. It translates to CASSLTVSGASSYNEQFF. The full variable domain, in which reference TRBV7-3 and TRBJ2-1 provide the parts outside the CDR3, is GAGVSQTPSNKVTEKGKYVELRCDPISGHTALYWYRQSLGQGPEFLIYFQGTGAADDSGLPNDRFFAVRPEGSVSTLKIQRTERGDSAVYLCASSLTVSGASSYNEQFFGPGTRLTVL.

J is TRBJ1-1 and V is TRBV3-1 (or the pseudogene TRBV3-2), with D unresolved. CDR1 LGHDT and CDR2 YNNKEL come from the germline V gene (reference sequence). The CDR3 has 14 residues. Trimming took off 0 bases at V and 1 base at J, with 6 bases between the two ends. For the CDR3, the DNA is TGTGCCAGCAGCCAAGATTCGAGGAACACTGAAGCTTTCTTT. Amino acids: CASSQDSRNTEAFF.

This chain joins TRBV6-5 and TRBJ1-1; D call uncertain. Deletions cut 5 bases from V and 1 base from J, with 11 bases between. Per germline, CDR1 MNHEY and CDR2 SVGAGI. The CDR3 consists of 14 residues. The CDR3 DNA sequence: TGTGCCAGCAGTACCGGGTCCCAGAACACTGAAGCTTTCTTT. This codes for CASSTGSQNTEAFF.

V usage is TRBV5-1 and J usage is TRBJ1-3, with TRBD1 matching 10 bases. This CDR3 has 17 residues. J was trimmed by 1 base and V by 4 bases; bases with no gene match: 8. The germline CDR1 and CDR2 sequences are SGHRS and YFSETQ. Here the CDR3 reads CASSTNRDRGSGNTIYF. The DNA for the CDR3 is TGCGCCAGCAGCACCAACCGGGACAGGGGATCTGGAAACACCATATATTTT.

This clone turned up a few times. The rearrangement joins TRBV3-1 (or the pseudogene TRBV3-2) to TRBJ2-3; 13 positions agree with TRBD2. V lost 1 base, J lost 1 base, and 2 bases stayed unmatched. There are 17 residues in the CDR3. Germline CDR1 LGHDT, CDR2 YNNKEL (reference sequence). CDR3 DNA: TGTGCCAGCAGCCAAGGCGGGACTAGCGGGGGCACAGATACGCAGTATTTT. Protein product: CASSQGGTSGGTDTQYF.

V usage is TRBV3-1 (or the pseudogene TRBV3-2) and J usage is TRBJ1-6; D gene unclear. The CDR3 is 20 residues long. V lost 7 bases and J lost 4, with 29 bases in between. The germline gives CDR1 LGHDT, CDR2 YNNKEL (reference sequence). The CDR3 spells CASKPQRPLLLWAYNSPLHF. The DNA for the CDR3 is TGTGCCAGCAAACCTCAACGCCCTCTTTTGTTGTGGGCGTATAATTCACCCCTCCACTTT.

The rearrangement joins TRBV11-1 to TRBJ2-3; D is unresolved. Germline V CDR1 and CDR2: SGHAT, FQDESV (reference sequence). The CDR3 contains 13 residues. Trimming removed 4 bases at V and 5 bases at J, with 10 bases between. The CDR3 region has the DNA TGTGCCAGCAGCTCTAACCCTGGAGATACGCAGTATTTT. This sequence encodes CASSSNPGDTQYF.

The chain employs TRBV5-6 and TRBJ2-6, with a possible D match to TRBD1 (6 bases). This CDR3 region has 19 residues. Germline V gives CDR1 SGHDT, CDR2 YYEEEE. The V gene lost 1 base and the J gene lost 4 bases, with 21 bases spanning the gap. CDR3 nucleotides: TGTGCCAGCAGCTTGCGACAGGTTCTACAATTCTCAGGGGCCAACGTCCTGACTTTC. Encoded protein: CASSLRQVLQFSGANVLTF. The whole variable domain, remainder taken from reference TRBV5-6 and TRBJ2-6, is DAGVTQSPTHLIKTRGQQVTLRCSPKSGHDTVSWYQQALGQGPQFIFQYYEEEERQRGNFPDRFSGHQFPNYSSELNVNALLLGDSALYLCASSLRQVLQFSGANVLTFGAGSRLTVL.

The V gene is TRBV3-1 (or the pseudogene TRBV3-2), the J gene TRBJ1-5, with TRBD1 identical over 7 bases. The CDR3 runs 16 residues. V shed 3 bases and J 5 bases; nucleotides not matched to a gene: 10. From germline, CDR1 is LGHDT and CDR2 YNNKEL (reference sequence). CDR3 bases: TGTGCCAGCAGCCATAGGTACAGGGGCTACTATCAGCCCCAGCATTTT. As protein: CASSHRYRGYYQPQHF.

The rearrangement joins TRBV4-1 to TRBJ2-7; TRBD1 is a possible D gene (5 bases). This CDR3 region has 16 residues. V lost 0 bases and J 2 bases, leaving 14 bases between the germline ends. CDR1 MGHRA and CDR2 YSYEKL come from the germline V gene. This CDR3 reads CASSQDLRGLAYEQYF. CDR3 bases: TGCGCCAGCAGCCAAGACCTAAGGGGCCTAGCCTACGAGCAGTACTTC.

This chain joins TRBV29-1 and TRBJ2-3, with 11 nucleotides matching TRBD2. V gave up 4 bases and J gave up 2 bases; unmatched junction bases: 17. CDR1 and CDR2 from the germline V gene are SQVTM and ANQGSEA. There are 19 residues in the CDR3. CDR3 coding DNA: TGCAGCGTTGCCCGGATCCTAGCGGGGGGCCATACCTTCACAGATACGCAGTATTTT. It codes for CSVARILAGGHTFTDTQYF.

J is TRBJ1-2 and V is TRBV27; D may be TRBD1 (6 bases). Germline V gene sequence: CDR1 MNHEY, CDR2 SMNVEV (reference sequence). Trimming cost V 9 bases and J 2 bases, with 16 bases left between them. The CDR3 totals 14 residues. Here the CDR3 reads CASQGTGRNYGYTF. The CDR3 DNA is TGTGCCAGTCAGGGAACAGGGCGGAACTATGGCTACACCTTC.

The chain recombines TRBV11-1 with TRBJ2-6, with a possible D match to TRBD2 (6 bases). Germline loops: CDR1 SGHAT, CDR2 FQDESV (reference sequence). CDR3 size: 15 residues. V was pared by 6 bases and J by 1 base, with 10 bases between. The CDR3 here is CASSYGGSGANVLTF. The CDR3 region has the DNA TGTGCCAGCAGTTACGGGGGTTCTGGGGCCAACGTCCTGACTTTC.

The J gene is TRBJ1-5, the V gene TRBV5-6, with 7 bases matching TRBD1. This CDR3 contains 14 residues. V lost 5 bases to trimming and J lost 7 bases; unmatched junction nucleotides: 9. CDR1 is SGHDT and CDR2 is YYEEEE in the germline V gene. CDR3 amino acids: CASSQGGAGQPQHF. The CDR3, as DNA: TGTGCCAGCAGTCAAGGGGGCGCGGGGCAGCCCCAGCATTTT.

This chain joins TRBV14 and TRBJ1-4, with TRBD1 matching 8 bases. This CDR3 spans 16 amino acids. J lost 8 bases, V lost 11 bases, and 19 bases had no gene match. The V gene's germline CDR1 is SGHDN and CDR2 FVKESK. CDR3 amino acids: CAPDQAFQGAWEKLFF. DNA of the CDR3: TGTGCCCCCGACCAGGCTTTTCAGGGGGCTTGGGAAAAACTGTTTTTT.

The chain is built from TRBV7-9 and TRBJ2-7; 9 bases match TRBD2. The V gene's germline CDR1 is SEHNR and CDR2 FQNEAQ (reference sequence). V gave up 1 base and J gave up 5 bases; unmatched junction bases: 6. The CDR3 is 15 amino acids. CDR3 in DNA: TGTGCCAGCAGCTTAGAGGGACTAGCCAAAAACGAGCAGTACTTC. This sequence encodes CASSLEGLAKNEQYF.

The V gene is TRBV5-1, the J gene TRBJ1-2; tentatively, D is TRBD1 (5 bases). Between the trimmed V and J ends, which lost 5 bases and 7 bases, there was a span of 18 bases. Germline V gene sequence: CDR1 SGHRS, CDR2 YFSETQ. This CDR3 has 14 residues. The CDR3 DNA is TGCGCCAGCAGGCCGGGGGACGGAAATGGTGGCTACACCTTC. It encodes CASRPGDGNGGYTF.

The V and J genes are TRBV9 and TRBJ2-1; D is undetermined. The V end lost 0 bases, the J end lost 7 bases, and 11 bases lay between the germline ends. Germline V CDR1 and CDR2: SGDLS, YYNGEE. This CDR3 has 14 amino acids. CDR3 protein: CASSVAFADNEQFF. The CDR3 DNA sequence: TGTGCCAGCAGCGTAGCTTTTGCGGATAATGAGCAGTTCTTC.

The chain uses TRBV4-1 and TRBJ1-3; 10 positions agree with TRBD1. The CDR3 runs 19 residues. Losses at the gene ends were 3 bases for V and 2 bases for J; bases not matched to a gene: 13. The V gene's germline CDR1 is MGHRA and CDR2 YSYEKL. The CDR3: CASSQGTGTGVIAGNTIYF. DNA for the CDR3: TGCGCCAGCAGCCAGGGAACCGGGACAGGGGTTATCGCTGGAAACACCATATATTTT.

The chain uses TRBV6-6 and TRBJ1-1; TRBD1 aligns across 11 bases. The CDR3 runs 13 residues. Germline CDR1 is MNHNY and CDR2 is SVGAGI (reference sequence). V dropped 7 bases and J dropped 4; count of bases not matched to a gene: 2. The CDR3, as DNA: TGTGCCAGCAAGGGACAGGGGGGCACTGAAGCTTTCTTT. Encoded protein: CASKGQGGTEAFF.

CDR3: CASSFSGGANEQYF. Written as DNA, the CDR3 is TGTGCCAGCAGTTTTAGCGGGGGGGCTAACGAGCAGTACTTC. V usage is TRBV7-2 and J usage is TRBJ2-7; 11 bases map to TRBD2. Germline V gives CDR1 SGHTA, CDR2 FQGNSA. J lost 5 bases, V lost 6 bases, and 6 bases had no gene match. The CDR3 totals 14 residues.

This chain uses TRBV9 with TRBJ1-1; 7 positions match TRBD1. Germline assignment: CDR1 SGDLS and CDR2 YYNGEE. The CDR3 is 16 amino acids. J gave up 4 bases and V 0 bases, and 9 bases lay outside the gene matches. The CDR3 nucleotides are TGTGCCAGCAGCGTAGGGATTGACAGGGCAGGCACTGAAGCTTTCTTT. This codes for CASSVGIDRAGTEAFF.

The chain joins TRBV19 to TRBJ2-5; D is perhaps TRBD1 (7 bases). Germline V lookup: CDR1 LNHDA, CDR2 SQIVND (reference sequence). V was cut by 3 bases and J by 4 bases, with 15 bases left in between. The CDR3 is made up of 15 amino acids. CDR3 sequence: CASSINQGGGETQYF. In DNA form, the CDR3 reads TGTGCCAGTAGTATCAACCAGGGGGGAGGAGAGACCCAGTACTTC. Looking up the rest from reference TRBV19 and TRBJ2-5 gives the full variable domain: DGGITQSPKYLFRKEGQNVTLSCEQNLNHDAMYWYRQDPGQGLRLIYYSQIVNDFQKGDIAEGYSVSREKKESFPLTVTSAQKNPTAFYLCASSINQGGGETQYFGPGTRLLVL.

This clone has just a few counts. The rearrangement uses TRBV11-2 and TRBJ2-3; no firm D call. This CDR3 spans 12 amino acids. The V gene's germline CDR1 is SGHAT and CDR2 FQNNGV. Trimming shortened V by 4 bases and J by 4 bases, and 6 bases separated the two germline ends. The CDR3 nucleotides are TGTGCCAGCAGCTCTACCTCAGATACGCAGTATTTT. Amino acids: CASSSTSDTQYF.